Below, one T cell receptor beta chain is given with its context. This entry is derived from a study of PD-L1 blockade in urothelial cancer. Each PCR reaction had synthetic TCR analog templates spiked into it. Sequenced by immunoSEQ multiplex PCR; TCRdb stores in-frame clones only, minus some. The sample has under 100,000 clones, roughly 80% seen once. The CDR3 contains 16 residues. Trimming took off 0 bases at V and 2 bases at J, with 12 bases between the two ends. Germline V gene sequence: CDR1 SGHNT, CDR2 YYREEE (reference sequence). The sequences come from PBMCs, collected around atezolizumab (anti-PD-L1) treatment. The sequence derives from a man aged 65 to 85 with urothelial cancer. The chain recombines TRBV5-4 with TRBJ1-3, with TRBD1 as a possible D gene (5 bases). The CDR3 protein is CASSLGGWWTGNTIYF. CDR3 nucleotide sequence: TGTGCCAGCAGCTTGGGGGGCTGGTGGACTGGAAACACCATATATTTT.